A single sample gave rise to the 3 T cell receptor beta chains below, sequenced in a study of T cell repertoires in cytomegalovirus infection. From the reads, TCRdb called clonotypes with MiXCR, one entry per CDR3 protein. The sample lists under 850,000 distinct CDR3 sequences, about 30% occurring once. No antigen is known for these receptors. The sample consisted of cultured PBMCs, taken from culture after CMV antigen stimulation. The receptors here all came from a human donor in good health (CMV status not recorded). Some clones in this sample may be carry-over from other donors' samples.

In nucleotides, the CDR3 is TGCAGTGCTAGAGACCGGACCCTAAGCGATACGCAGTATTTT. As protein: CSARDRTLSDTQYF. The rearrangement links TRBV20-1 to TRBJ2-3; no reliable D call. In germline, CDR1 is DFQATT, CDR2 SNEGSKA (reference sequence). The V gene lost 0 bases and the J gene lost 6 bases, with 13 bases spanning the gap. The CDR3 spans 14 residues.

The CDR3 sequence: CASKLRDGPYQPQHF. In DNA, the CDR3 is TGTGCCAGCAAACTCCGGGACGGCCCTTATCAGCCCCAGCATTTT. The chain uses TRBV2 and TRBJ1-5; tentative D call: TRBD1 (5 bases). V was clipped by 7 bases and J by 5 bases, with 18 bases between them. Germline values: CDR1 SNHLY, CDR2 FYNNEI. The CDR3 sequence is 15 residues long.

This clonotype was seen many times. The rearrangement joins TRBV7-2 to TRBJ1-1; no clear D. CDR3 length: 14 residues. The germline CDR1 and CDR2 sequences are SGHTA and FQGNSA. Trimming stripped 5 bases from V and 10 bases from J, with 20 bases between. The CDR3 DNA follows: TGTGCCAGCAGCCCATACACGACCGGACGAGCAGCTTTCTTT. Protein: CASSPYTTGRAAFF. The full variable domain, with the rest looked up from reference TRBV7-2 and TRBJ1-1, is GAGVSQSPSNKVTEKGKDVELRCDPISGHTALYWYRQSLGQGLEFLIYFQGNSAPDKSGLPSDRFSAERTGGSVSTLTIQRTQQEDSAVYLCASSPYTTGRAAFFGQGTRLTVV.